What follows is one T cell receptor beta chain and its context. Assay used: immunoSEQ multiplex PCR; TCRdb lists only in-frame clones, some missing. This sample carries approximately 70,000 clones, 80% to 95% of them seen once, and the ten largest clones take around 0.51%. These data come from a study of OX40 agonist ivuxolimab in advanced cancers. Germline CDR1 and CDR2: SGDLS and YYNGEE. The CDR3 spans 16 residues. Trimming took 4 bases from V and 2 from J, leaving 17 bases between them. The chain is built from TRBV9 and TRBJ2-3; weak D call: TRBD1 (6 bases). The TCR was taken from an adult with an advanced solid tumor such as melanoma, head and neck, liver or kidney cancer. The starting material was CD4+ or CD8+ T cells sorted from blood, obtained in a trial of the OX40 agonist ivuxolimab. The CDR3 nucleotides read TGTGCCAGCAGCAACAGGGCAGGAATCCCCACAGATACGCAGTATTTT. Its translation is CASSNRAGIPTDTQYF.